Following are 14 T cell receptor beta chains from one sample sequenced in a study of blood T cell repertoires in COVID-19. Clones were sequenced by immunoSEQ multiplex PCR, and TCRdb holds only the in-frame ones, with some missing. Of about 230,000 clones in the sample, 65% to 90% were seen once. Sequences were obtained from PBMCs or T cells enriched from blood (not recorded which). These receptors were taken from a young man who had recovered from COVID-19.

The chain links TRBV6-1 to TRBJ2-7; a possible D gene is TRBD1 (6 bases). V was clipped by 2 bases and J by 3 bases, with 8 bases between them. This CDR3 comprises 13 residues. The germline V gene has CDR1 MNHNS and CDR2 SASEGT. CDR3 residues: CASSEQGRYEQYF. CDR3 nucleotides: TGTGCCAGCAGTGAACAGGGGCGCTACGAGCAGTACTTC.

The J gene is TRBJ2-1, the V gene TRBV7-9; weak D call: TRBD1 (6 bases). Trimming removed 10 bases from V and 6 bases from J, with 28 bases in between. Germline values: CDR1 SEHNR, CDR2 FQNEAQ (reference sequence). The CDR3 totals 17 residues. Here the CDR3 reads CATTLKGHGLVGNEQFF. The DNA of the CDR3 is TGTGCCACCACGCTGAAGGGACACGGGTTGGTTGGCAATGAGCAGTTCTTC.

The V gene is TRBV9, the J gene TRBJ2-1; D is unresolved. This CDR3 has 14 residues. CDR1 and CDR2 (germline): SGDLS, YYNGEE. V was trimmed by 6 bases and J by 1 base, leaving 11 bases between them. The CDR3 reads CASTTTVSYNEQFF. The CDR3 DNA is TGTGCCAGCACCACTACCGTGTCCTACAATGAGCAGTTCTTC.

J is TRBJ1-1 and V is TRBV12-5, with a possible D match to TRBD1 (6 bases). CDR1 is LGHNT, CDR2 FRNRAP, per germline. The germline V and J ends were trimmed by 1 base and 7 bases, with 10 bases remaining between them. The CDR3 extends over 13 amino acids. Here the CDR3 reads CASGLGQELEAFF. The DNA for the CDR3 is TGTGCTAGTGGTTTGGGACAGGAGCTTGAAGCTTTCTTT.

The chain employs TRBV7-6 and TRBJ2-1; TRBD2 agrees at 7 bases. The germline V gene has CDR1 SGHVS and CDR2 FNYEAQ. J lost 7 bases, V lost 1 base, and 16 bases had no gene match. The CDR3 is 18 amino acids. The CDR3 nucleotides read TGTGCCAGCAGCTTAGAAGGCGGGGGTACCTTCGCGTGGAATGAGCAGTTCTTC. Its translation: CASSLEGGGTFAWNEQFF. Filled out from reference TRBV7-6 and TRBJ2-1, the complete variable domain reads GAGVSQSPRYKVTKRGQDVALRCDPISGHVSLYWYRQALGQGPEFLTYFNYEAQQDKSGLPNDRFSAERPEGSISTLTIQRTEQRDSAMYRCASSLEGGGTFAWNEQFFGPGTRLTVL.

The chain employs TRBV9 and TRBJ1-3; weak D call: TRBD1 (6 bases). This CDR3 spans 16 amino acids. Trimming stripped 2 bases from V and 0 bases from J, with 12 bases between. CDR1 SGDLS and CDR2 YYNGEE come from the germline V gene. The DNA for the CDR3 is TGTGCCAGCAGCGTTATAGGACAGCTCTCTGGAAACACCATATATTTT. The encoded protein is CASSVIGQLSGNTIYF.

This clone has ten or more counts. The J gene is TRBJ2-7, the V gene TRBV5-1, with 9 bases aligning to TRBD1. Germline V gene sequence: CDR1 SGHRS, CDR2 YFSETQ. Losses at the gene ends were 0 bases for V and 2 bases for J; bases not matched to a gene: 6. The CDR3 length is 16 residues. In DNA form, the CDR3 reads TGCGCCAGCAGCTTGGAACCGGGACAGGGTACCTACGAGCAGTACTTC. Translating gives CASSLEPGQGTYEQYF.

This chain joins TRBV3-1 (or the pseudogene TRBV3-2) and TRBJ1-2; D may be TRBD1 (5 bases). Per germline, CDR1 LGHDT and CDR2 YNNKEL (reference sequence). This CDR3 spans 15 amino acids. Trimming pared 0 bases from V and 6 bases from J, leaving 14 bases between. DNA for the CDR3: TGTGCCAGCAGCCAAGATAGCGGGGGGTATAATGGCTACACCTTC. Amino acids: CASSQDSGGYNGYTF.

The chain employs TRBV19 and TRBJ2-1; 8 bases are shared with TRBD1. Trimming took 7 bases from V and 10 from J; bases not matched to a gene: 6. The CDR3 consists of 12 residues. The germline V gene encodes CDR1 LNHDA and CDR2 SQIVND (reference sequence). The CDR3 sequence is CASTFRTGEQFF. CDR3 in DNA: TGTGCCAGTACCTTCAGGACAGGGGAGCAGTTCTTC.

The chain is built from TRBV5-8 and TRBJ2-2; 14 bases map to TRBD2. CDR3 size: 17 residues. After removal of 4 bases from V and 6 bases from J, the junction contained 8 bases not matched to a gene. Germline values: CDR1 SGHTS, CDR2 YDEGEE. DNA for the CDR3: TGTGCCAGCAGCCTGGGACTAGCGGGAGATTGGGCCGGGGAGCTGTTTTTT. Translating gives CASSLGLAGDWAGELFF.

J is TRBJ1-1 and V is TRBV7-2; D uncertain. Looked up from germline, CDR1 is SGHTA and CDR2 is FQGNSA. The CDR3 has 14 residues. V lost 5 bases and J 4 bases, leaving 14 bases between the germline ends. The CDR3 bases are TGTGCCAGCAGCCAGATACCCGAGGGCACTGAAGCTTTCTTT. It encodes CASSQIPEGTEAFF.

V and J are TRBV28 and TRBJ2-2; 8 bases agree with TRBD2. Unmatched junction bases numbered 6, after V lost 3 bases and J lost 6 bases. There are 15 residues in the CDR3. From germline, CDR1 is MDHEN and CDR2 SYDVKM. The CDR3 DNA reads TGTGCCAGCAGTTTTAGTAGCGGGGAGGCCGGGGAGCTGTTTTTT. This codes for CASSFSSGEAGELFF. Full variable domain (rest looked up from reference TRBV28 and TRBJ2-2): DVKVTQSSRYLVKRTGEKVFLECVQDMDHENMFWYRQDPGLGLRLIYFSYDVKMKEKGDIPEGYSVSREKKERFSLILESASTNQTSMYLCASSFSSGEAGELFFGEGSRLTVL.

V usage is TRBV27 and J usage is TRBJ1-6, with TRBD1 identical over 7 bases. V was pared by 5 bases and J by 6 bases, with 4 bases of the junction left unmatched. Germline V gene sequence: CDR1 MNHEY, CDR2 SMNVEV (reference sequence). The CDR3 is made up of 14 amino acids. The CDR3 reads CASSRGQTNSPLHF. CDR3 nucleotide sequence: TGTGCCAGCAGTAGGGGACAGACTAATTCACCCCTCCACTTT.

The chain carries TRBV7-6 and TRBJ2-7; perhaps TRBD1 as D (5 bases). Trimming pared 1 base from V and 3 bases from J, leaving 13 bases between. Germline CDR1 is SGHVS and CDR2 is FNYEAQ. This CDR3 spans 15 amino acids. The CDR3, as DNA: TGTGCCAGCAGCTTAGTACCGGACATAAACTACGAGCAGTACTTC. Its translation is CASSLVPDINYEQYF.